This TCR beta chain came from a study of cytomegalovirus exposure and HLA in healthy donors. This CDR3 contains 18 residues. From germline, CDR1 is SGHTA and CDR2 FQGNSA. J was trimmed by 3 bases and V by 2 bases; bases with no gene match: 7. This clone was detected only a few times. Its target is unknown. Healthy individuals who donated bone marrow served as the donors. In the PCR, 60 Vbeta and 13 Jbeta primers were used. Sequencing was performed with immunoSEQ multiplex PCR; in TCRdb, only in-frame clones are kept and a portion is missing. The sample has more than 95,000 clones, about 86% seen once. Study-wide points: Later analysis identified several of the most significant clusters that appeared linked to common viral pathogens. Across donors, most TCRs were seen rarely, yet some public ones were widespread.

The TCR was taken from a woman in her thirties in good health and CMV-seronegative. This chain uses TRBV7-2 with TRBJ2-2, with 12 bases that match TRBD2. Sequenced: PBMCs. CDR3 DNA: TGTGCCAGCAGCTTAATGAAACTAGCGGGAGGTTACACCGGGGAGCTGTTTTTT. Protein sequence: CASSLMKLAGGYTGELFF.